These 15 T cell receptor beta chains share one sample of origin, sequenced in a study of blood T cell repertoires in COVID-19. The method was immunoSEQ multiplex PCR; TCRdb's version includes in-frame clones alone and lacks a portion of them. In the table there are more than 200,000 clones, around nine tenths of which are singletons. The sample consisted of PBMCs or T cells enriched from blood (not recorded which). These receptors were collected from a woman aged 25 to 39 who had been exposed to COVID-19.

The J gene is TRBJ1-2, the V gene TRBV29-1; tentatively, D is TRBD1 (5 bases). The V gene's germline CDR1 is SQVTM and CDR2 ANQGSEA. The CDR3 sequence is 15 residues long. V dropped 7 bases and J dropped 6 bases, with 24 bases sitting between them. The CDR3 here is CSARGGGSGLHGYTF. CDR3 DNA sequence: TGCAGCGCTCGGGGGGGTGGTTCGGGCCTTCATGGCTACACCTTC.

V gene TRBV28 combines with J gene TRBJ2-1, with D possibly TRBD2 on 5 matching bases. The CDR3 totals 18 residues. With 4 bases removed from V and 0 bases from J, the gap between germline ends came to 19 bases. Germline CDR1 reads MDHEN; CDR2 reads SYDVKM. CDR3 sequence: CASSWSEVWTSSYNEQFF. CDR3 nucleotides: TGTGCCAGCAGTTGGTCGGAGGTCTGGACGAGCTCCTACAATGAGCAGTTCTTC.

This clone is a singleton in its sample. V and J are TRBV29-1 and TRBJ2-3; the match to TRBD2 covers 11 bases. The V and J ends lost 4 bases and 8 bases, in that order; junction bases with no gene match: 8. The CDR3 extends over 14 amino acids. Looked up from germline, CDR1 is SQVTM and CDR2 is ANQGSEA. CDR3 DNA: TGCAGCGTTGGGGGTAGCGGGAGGGTAGGTACGCAGTATTTT. As protein: CSVGGSGRVGTQYF.

The V call is TRBV3-1 (or the pseudogene TRBV3-2), the J call TRBJ2-7; 12 nucleotides align to TRBD2. The CDR3 is 16 amino acids. The J segment lost 4 bases and the V segment lost 1 base, leaving 5 bases of the junction unmatched. Per germline, CDR1 LGHDT and CDR2 YNNKEL (reference sequence). CDR3: CASSQARTSGKYEQYF. The CDR3 DNA reads TGTGCCAGCAGCCAAGCAAGGACTAGCGGGAAATACGAGCAGTACTTC.

This chain links TRBV5-1 with TRBJ1-2, with 7 bases identical to TRBD1. CDR3 length: 13 residues. In germline, CDR1 is SGHRS, CDR2 YFSETQ. V shed 2 bases, J shed 6 bases, and the junction held 4 bases outside the gene matches. In DNA form, the CDR3 reads TGCGCCAGCAGCTTAGACAGGGAGGATGGCTACACCTTC. It translates to CASSLDREDGYTF.

This clone appeared a single time. The chain recombines TRBV7-2 with TRBJ1-2; D not resolved. Germline V CDR1 and CDR2: SGHTA, FQGNSA. This CDR3 region has 11 residues. Trimming cost V 8 bases and J 8 bases, with 12 bases left between them. Here the CDR3 reads CASGQIGGYTF. CDR3 in DNA: TGTGCCAGCGGCCAGATCGGGGGCTACACCTTC. The full variable domain, with the rest looked up from reference TRBV7-2 and TRBJ1-2, is GAGVSQSPSNKVTEKGKDVELRCDPISGHTALYWYRQSLGQGLEFLIYFQGNSAPDKSGLPSDRFSAERTGGSVSTLTIQRTQQEDSAVYLCASGQIGGYTFGSGTRLTVV.

V gene TRBV28 combines with J gene TRBJ2-7; D possibly corresponds to TRBD2 (7 bases). V was cut by 7 bases and J by 7 bases, with 20 bases left in between. Germline V CDR1 and CDR2: MDHEN, SYDVKM. The CDR3 contains 14 residues. The CDR3 loop is CASTDVGGRREQYF. CDR3 DNA: TGTGCCAGCACCGATGTGGGGGGGCGTCGGGAGCAGTACTTC.

This clone appeared once. An end of the junction does not agree with germline; a read error may underlie this. The chain couples TRBV19 to TRBJ1-3; D perhaps matches TRBD1 (6 bases). Germline assignment: CDR1 LNHDA and CDR2 SQIVND (reference sequence). The CDR3 covers 12 residues. The CDR3 spells CASSTTGPAANF. The CDR3 DNA follows: TGTGCCAGTAGTACTACAGGGCCAGCCGCAAATTTT.

A single count supports this clone. The chain combines TRBV27 with TRBJ2-5; 9 bases align to TRBD1. V lost 5 bases and J lost 2; bases outside the gene matches: 6. This CDR3 spans 15 amino acids. CDR1 and CDR2 (germline): MNHEY, SMNVEV (reference sequence). CDR3 residues: CASSARDRVQETQYF. CDR3 in DNA: TGTGCCAGCAGTGCCCGGGACAGGGTGCAAGAGACCCAGTACTTC.

The chain carries TRBV6-5 and TRBJ2-1, with a weak D call TRBD2 (6 bases). Trimming removed 5 bases at V and 1 base at J, with 9 bases between. CDR1 and CDR2 from the germline V gene are MNHEY and SVGAGI. There are 14 residues in the CDR3. The CDR3 loop reads CASSRLGSYNEQFF. CDR3 in DNA: TGTGCCAGCAGTAGACTAGGGTCCTACAATGAGCAGTTCTTC.

This chain joins TRBV3-1 (or the pseudogene TRBV3-2) and TRBJ2-3; the D is unclear. V lost 0 bases, J lost 2 bases, and 12 bases lay in between. CDR1 is LGHDT and CDR2 is YNNKEL in the germline V gene (reference sequence). CDR3 length: 16 amino acids. CDR3 nucleotide sequence: TGTGCCAGCAGCCAAGATATTTCGAGGTCCACAGATACGCAGTATTTT. Protein sequence: CASSQDISRSTDTQYF.

The chain joins TRBV18 to TRBJ1-1, with TRBD1 identical over 7 bases. Germline-derived CDR1 and CDR2 are KGHSH and LQKENI. The length of the CDR3 is 16 residues. V lost 3 bases, J lost 0 bases, and 7 bases stayed unmatched. The CDR3 DNA reads as TGTGCCAGCTCACCCGACAGGGCCTTCCTGAACACTGAAGCTTTCTTT. It specifies CASSPDRAFLNTEAFF.

The chain has TRBV9 and TRBJ2-3; 8 nucleotides line up with TRBD2. The germline V gene encodes CDR1 SGDLS and CDR2 YYNGEE. The CDR3 runs 17 residues. Trimming at V came to 3 bases and at J to 4 bases, leaving 13 bases not matched to a gene. The CDR3 loop is CASSADLSGSIPDTQYF. As DNA, the CDR3 is TGTGCCAGCAGCGCCGATCTAAGCGGGAGTATCCCAGATACGCAGTATTTT.

The chain combines TRBV11-3 with TRBJ2-1; weak D call: TRBD2 (5 bases). The germline V gene has CDR1 SGHNT and CDR2 YENEEA. V lost 4 bases and J 4 bases, leaving 11 bases between the germline ends. This CDR3 has 14 residues. This CDR3 is CASSSAAVYNEQFF. The CDR3 bases are TGTGCCAGCAGCTCGGCAGCGGTGTACAATGAGCAGTTCTTC.

The V call is TRBV5-1, the J call TRBJ1-5; TRBD1 aligns across 7 bases. This CDR3 contains 14 residues. V lost 2 bases, J lost 5 bases, and 4 bases stayed unmatched. From germline, CDR1 is SGHRS and CDR2 YFSETQ. CDR3 region: CASSLGTDDQPQHF. The DNA of the CDR3 is TGCGCCAGCAGCTTAGGGACAGATGATCAGCCCCAGCATTTT.